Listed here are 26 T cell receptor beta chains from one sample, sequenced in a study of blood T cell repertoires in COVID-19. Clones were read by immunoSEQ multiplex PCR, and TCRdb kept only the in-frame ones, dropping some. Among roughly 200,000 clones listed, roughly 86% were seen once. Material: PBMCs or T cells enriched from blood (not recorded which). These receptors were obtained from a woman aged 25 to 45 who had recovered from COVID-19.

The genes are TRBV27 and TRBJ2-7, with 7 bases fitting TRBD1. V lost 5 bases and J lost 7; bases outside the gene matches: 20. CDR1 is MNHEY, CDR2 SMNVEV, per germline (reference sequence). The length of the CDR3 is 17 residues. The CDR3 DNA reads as TGTGCCAGCAGTCCCAACCTAAGGGACAGCCTACGGAGTGAGCAGTACTTC. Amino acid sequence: CASSPNLRDSLRSEQYF.

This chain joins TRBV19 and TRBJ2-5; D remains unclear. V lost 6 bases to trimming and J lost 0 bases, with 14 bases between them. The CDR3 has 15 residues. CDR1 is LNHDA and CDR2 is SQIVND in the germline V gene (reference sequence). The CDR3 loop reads CASRISSANQETQYF. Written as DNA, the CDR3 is TGTGCCAGTAGGATATCATCCGCTAACCAAGAGACCCAGTACTTC.

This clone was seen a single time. In DNA form, the CDR3 reads TGTGCCAGTAGTACAACCGGGACAGGGGTTACCTCCTACGAGCAGTACTTC. Encoded protein: CASSTTGTGVTSYEQYF. The J gene is TRBJ2-7, the V gene TRBV19, with TRBD1 identical over 10 bases. V was pared by 4 bases and J by 0 bases, with 9 bases of the junction left unmatched. This CDR3 comprises 17 residues. Germline-derived CDR1 and CDR2 are LNHDA and SQIVND (reference sequence).

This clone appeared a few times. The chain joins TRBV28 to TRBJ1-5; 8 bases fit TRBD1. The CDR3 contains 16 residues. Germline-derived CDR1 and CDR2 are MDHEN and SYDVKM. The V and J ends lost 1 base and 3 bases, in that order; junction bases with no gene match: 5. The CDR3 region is CASSLSGTGPNQPQHF. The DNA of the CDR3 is TGTGCCAGCAGTTTATCCGGGACAGGACCCAATCAGCCCCAGCATTTT.

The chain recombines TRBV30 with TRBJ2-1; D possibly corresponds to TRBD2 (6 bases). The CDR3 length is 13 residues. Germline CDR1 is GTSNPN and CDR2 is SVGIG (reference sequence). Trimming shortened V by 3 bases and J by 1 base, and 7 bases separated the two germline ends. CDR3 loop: CAWRGRSYNEQFF. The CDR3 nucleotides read TGTGCCTGGAGAGGGAGGTCCTACAATGAGCAGTTCTTC.

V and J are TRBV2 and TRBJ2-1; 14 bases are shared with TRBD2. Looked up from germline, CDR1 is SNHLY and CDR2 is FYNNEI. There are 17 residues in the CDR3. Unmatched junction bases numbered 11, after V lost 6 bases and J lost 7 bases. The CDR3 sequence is CASRGGLAGVTSNEQFF. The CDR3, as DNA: TGTGCCAGCAGGGGGGGACTAGCGGGAGTAACATCAAATGAGCAGTTCTTC.

The CDR3 loop reads CASSLFQAGGYTF. The CDR3, as DNA: TGTGCCAGCAGTTTATTCCAGGCGGGTGGCTACACCTTC. The rearrangement links TRBV27 to TRBJ1-2; no reliable D call. Germline CDR1 and CDR2: MNHEY and SMNVEV (reference sequence). This CDR3 is built from 13 residues. Trimming stripped 1 base from V and 7 bases from J, with 10 bases between.

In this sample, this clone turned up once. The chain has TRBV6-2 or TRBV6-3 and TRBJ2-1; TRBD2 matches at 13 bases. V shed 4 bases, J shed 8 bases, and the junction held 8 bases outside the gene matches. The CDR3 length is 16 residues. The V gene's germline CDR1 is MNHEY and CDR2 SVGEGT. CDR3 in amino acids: CASSSAGTSGIDEQFF. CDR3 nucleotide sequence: TGTGCCAGCAGTTCCGCCGGGACTAGCGGGATCGATGAGCAGTTCTTC.

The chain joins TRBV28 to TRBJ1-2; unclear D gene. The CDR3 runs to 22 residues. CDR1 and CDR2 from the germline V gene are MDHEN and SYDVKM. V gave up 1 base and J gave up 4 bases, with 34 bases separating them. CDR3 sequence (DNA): TGTGCCAGCAGTTTATCCCATTGGGTTGCGGTCTTTAGACCCTTGTATCGCTATGGCTACACCTTC. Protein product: CASSLSHWVAVFRPLYRYGYTF.

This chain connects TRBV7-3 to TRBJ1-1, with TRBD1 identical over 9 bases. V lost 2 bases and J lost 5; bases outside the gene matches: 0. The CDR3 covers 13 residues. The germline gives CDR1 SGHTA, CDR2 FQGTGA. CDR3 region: CASSLGQGTEAFF. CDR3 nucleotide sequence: TGTGCCAGCAGCTTAGGACAGGGGACTGAAGCTTTCTTT.

This chain's CDR3 is CASSTRDISNYGYTF. Here the CDR3 DNA reads TGTGCCAGTAGCACCCGGGACATCTCTAACTATGGCTACACCTTC. The chain has TRBV19 and TRBJ1-2; TRBD1 is a possible D gene (6 bases). From germline, CDR1 is LNHDA and CDR2 SQIVND (reference sequence). V shed 6 bases and J shed 0 bases, with 14 bases lying between them. CDR3 size: 15 residues.

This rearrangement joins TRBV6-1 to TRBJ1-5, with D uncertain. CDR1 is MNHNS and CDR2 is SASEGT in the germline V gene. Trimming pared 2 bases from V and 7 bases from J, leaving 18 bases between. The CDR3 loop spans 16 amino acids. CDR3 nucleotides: TGTGCCAGCAGTGAAAACTCGGTGTCCCTAAAGCAGCCCCAGCATTTT. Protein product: CASSENSVSLKQPQHF.

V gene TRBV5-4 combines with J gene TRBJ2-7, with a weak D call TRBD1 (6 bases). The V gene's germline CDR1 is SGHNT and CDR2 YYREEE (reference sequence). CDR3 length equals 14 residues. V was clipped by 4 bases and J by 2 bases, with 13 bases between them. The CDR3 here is CASSAGQWAYEQYF. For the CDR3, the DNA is TGTGCCAGCAGCGCAGGACAGTGGGCCTACGAGCAGTACTTC.

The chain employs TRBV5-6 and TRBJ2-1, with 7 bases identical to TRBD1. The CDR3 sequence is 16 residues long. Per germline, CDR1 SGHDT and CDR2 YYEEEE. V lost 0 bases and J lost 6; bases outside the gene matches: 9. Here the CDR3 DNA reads TGTGCCAGCAGCTTGGAGTTTTCGGGGACAGTCAATGAGCAGTTCTTC. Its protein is CASSLEFSGTVNEQFF.

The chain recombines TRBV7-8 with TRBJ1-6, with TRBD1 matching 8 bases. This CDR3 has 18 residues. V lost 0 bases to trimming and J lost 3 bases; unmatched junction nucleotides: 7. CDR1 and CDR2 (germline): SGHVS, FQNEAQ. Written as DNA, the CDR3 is TGTGCCAGCAGCTTAGCCCAAGCAGGGGGCAACTATAATTCACCCCTCCACTTT. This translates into CASSLAQAGGNYNSPLHF.

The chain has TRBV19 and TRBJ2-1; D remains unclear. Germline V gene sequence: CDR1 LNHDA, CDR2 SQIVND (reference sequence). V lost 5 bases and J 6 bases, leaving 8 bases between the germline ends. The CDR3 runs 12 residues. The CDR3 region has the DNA TGTGCCAGTAGTTTCGGCGGCAATGAGCAGTTCTTC. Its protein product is CASSFGGNEQFF.

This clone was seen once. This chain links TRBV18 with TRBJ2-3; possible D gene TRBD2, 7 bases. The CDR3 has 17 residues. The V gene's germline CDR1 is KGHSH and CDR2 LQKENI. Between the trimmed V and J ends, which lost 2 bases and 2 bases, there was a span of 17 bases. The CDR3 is CASSPSGGGPNTDTQYF. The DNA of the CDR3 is TGTGCCAGCTCACCATCTGGCGGGGGCCCGAACACAGATACGCAGTATTTT.

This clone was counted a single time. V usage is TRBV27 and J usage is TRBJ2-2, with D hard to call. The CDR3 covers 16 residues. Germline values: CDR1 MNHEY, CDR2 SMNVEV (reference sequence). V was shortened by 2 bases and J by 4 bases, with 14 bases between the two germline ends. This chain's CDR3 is CASSLGLARGTGELFF. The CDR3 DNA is TGTGCCAGCAGTTTAGGGTTGGCTAGAGGCACCGGGGAGCTGTTTTTT.

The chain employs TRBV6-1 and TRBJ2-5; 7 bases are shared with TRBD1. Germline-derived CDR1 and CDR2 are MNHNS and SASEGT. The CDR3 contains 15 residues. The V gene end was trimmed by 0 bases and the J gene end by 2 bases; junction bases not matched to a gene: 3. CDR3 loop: CASSEARDRQETQYF. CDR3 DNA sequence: TGTGCCAGCAGTGAAGCCCGGGACAGACAAGAGACCCAGTACTTC.

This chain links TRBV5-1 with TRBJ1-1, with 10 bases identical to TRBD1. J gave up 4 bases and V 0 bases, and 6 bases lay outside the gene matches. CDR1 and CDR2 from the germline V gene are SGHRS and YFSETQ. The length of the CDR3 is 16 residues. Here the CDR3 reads CASSLVETGGGTEAFF. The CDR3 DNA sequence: TGCGCCAGCAGCTTGGTGGAGACAGGGGGCGGCACTGAAGCTTTCTTT.

Here the CDR3 reads CASSAVDRANYGYTF. The CDR3 DNA follows: TGTGCCAGCAGCGCAGTAGACAGGGCTAACTATGGCTACACCTTC. The rearrangement joins TRBV9 to TRBJ1-2; 7 bases match TRBD1. With V trimmed by 3 bases and J by 0 bases, 5 bases remained unmatched. The CDR3 is 15 residues long. Per the germline V gene, CDR1 is SGDLS and CDR2 is YYNGEE. The whole variable domain, remainder taken from reference TRBV9 and TRBJ1-2, is DSGVTQTPKHLITATGQRVTLRCSPRSGDLSVYWYQQSLDQGLQFLIQYYNGEERAKGNILERFSAQQFPDLHSELNLSSLELGDSALYFCASSAVDRANYGYTFGSGTRLTVV.

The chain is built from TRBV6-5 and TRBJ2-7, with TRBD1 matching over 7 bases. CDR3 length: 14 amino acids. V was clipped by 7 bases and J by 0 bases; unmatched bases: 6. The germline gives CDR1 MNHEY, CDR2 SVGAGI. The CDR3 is CASNRQGFSYEQYF. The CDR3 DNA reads TGTGCCAGCAACAGACAGGGATTCTCCTACGAGCAGTACTTC.

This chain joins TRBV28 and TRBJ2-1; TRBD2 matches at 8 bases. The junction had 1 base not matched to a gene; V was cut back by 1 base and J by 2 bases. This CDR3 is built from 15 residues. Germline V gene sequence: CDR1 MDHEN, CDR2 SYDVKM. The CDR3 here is CASSLSTSAYNEQFF. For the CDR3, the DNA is TGTGCCAGCAGTTTATCGACTAGCGCCTACAATGAGCAGTTCTTC.

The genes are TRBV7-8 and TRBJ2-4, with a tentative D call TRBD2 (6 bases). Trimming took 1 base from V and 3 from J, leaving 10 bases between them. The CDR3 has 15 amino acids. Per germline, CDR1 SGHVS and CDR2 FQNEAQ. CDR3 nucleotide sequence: TGTGCCAGCAGCTTAGTTGCGGGGTACAAAAACATTCAGTACTTC. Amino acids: CASSLVAGYKNIQYF.

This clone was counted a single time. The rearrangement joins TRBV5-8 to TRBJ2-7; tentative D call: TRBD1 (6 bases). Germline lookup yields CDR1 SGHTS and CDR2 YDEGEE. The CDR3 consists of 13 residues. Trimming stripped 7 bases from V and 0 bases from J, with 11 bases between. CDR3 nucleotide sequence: TGTGCCAGCGAACAGGGTTCCTCCTACGAGCAGTACTTC. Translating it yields CASEQGSSYEQYF.

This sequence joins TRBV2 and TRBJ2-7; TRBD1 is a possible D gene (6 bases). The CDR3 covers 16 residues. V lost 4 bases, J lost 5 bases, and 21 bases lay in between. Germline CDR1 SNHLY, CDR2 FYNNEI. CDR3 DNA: TGTGCCAGCAGTGCACAGGGACCCCAGGTGGGGGACGAGCAGTACTTC. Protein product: CASSAQGPQVGDEQYF.